Included here is one T cell receptor beta chain sequence, with context. The antigen is not known. Partitioning of CD4+ cells yielded a CD45RA+ naive subset and a CD45RA-negative memory subset. The data were produced by immunoSEQ multiplex PCR, yet TCRdb's version contains in-frame clones alone and is incomplete. The sample carries just over 2,000,000 clones, 95% recorded once. The CDR3 has 15 amino acids. The ends were cut back, 8 bases at V and 2 bases at J, with 17 bases in the middle. Germline V CDR1 and CDR2: MNHNY, SVGAGI (reference sequence). This sample stems from a study of shared clonotypes between healthy human individuals. Study conclusions and caveats: Sequencing depth was predicted to influence how clonotypes are shared among donors. Researchers found naive subsets generally carried larger estimated richness than memory subsets.

This sequence was found in a man aged 18 to 29 in good health. Material: naive CD4+ T cells sorted from blood. Subset described: CD45RA+ positively selected. The V gene is TRBV6-6, the J gene TRBJ2-3; tentatively, D is TRBD2 (6 bases). Here the CDR3 reads CASLNLGGNTDTQYF. In nucleotides, the CDR3 is TGTGCCAGCCTCAACTTGGGCGGGAACACAGATACGCAGTATTTT.